This T cell receptor beta chain is drawn from a study of T-cell reconstitution after alpha-beta-depleted transplantation in children. This clonotype was picked up a small number of times. TCRbeta library preparation incorporated unique molecular identifiers. TCRdb used MiXCR to reprocess the PCR reads, holding one entry per CDR3 protein. The sample carries some 500,000 distinct CDR3 sequences, 15% to 20% recorded once. The TCR was taken from a human donor who donated a stem cell graft to a child with acute lymphoblastic leukemia. The source material was PBMCs from the stem cell graft donor, sampled from the stem cell graft.

The CDR3 bases are TGCGCCAGCAGCTCAGACAGGGGAAAATACGAGCAGTACTTC. Its translation is CASSSDRGKYEQYF. J is TRBJ2-7 and V is TRBV5-1, with 8 bases lining up with TRBD1. The V gene's germline CDR1 is SGHRS and CDR2 YFSETQ. The CDR3 is 14 residues long. The junction had 6 bases not matched to a gene; V was cut back by 3 bases and J by 4 bases.